The 27 T cell receptor beta chains below all came from one sample that was sequenced in a study of immune heterogeneity within non-small cell lung tumors. Template material for each sample was around 560 ng of bulk tumor genomic DNA. Multiple biopsies spaced far apart were taken from each primary tumor during surgery. The patients were newly diagnosed with non-small cell lung cancer, had not been treated, and had curative surgery. Multiplex PCR was performed with 32 V and 13 J primers, and it amplified TCR beta CDR3. TCRdb redid the calling of the multiplex PCR reads with MiXCR, one entry per CDR3 protein. Here the sample spans fewer than 8,000 distinct CDR3 sequences, 20% to 25% being singletons. Sequencing used lung tumor tissue. Source of these receptors: a man in his 70s with non-small cell lung cancer.

Note on this clonotype: The junction departs from germline at one end; a sequencing error may be responsible. This chain links TRBV6-1 with TRBJ2-7, with D perhaps TRBD1 or TRBD2 (5 bases each). CDR3 length equals 17 residues. Germline V gene lookup returns CDR1 MNHNS and CDR2 SASEGT. CDR3 DNA: TGTGCCTGCAGTAGGACCAAACCGGGACCGGATGGCTACGAGCAGTACTTC. It specifies CACSRTKPGPDGYEQYF.

This clonotype is medium-sized. The rearrangement joins TRBV4-1 to TRBJ2-7; 8 positions agree with TRBD1. This CDR3 contains 15 residues. Germline assignment: CDR1 MGHRA and CDR2 YSYEKL. J was trimmed by 1 base and V by 2 bases; bases with no gene match: 4. Here the CDR3 reads CASSQYGTGSYEQYF. CDR3 sequence (DNA): TGCGCCAGCAGCCAATACGGGACAGGTTCCTACGAGCAGTACTTC.

This clonotype occurred many times. CDR3 sequence reads: CAWSVRRGQSTDTQYF. The CDR3 nucleotides are TGTGCCTGGAGTGTACGTCGGGGGCAGTCCACAGATACGCAGTATTTT. The J gene is TRBJ2-3, the V gene TRBV30; D is perhaps TRBD1 or TRBD2 (6 bases each). Deletions cut 0 bases from V and 2 bases from J, with 15 bases between. CDR1 is GTSNPN, CDR2 SVGIG, per germline (reference sequence). This CDR3 spans 16 amino acids.

By frequency in the sample, this clonotype is medium-sized. The genes are TRBV4-1 and TRBJ1-6; D call uncertain. Germline V gene lookup returns CDR1 MGHRA and CDR2 YSYEKL. V dropped 5 bases and J dropped 3 bases, with 14 bases sitting between them. The CDR3 is made up of 16 amino acids. The DNA for the CDR3 is TGCGCCAGCAGCTGGTTACAGTCGATCTATAATTCACCCCTCCACTTT. It is translated as CASSWLQSIYNSPLHF.

This clonotype turned up a few times. The V and J genes are TRBV6-1 and TRBJ2-4; D not resolved. This CDR3 has 13 amino acids. CDR1 is MNHNS and CDR2 is SASEGT in the germline V gene. V was clipped by 5 bases and J by 9 bases, with 14 bases between them. The CDR3 coding sequence is TGTGCCAGCAGTTACGCCCTTTCGGCCATTCAGTACTTC. It specifies CASSYALSAIQYF.

This clonotype appeared many times. The V and J genes are TRBV6-1 and TRBJ2-2; D unclear. The germline CDR1 and CDR2 sequences are MNHNS and SASEGT. The CDR3 runs to 15 residues. Trimming left V 4 bases short and J 3 bases short, with 12 bases between. CDR3 nucleotide sequence: TGTGCCAGCAGTGGTGGGAACCTCTACACCGGGGAGCTGTTTTTT. Its translation: CASSGGNLYTGELFF.

With regard to this clonotype: A single base separates this from a much larger clone, so it may be a read error. The V and J genes are TRBV4-1 and TRBJ1-1, with 8 bases lining up with TRBD1. This CDR3 spans 13 amino acids. V shed 3 bases, J shed 9 bases, and the junction held 6 bases outside the gene matches. The germline gives CDR1 MGHRA, CDR2 YSYEKL. This chain's CDR3 is CASSHNRGTKAFF. The CDR3 DNA sequence: TGCGCCAGCAGCCATAACAGGGGGACTAAAGCTTTCTTT.

This clonotype is medium-sized. This chain links TRBV27 with TRBJ2-1, with TRBD2 identical over 16 bases. The germline CDR1 and CDR2 sequences are MNHEY and SMNVEV (reference sequence). This CDR3 contains 22 residues. J lost 4 bases, V lost 8 bases, and 23 bases had no gene match. In DNA form, the CDR3 reads TGTGCCAGCCCTGACGGACAGGGGGGACTAGCGGGAGGGCCGGTGGGGTACAATGAGCAGTTCTTC. This translates into CASPDGQGGLAGGPVGYNEQFF.

The V call is TRBV19, the J call TRBJ2-7; 9 bases match TRBD1. There are 14 residues in the CDR3. Unmatched junction bases numbered 7, after V lost 6 bases and J lost 4 bases. Germline CDR1 and CDR2: LNHDA and SQIVND (reference sequence). The CDR3 DNA is TGTGCCAGTAGACAAAGGACAGGGGTATACGAGCAGTACTTC. The encoded protein is CASRQRTGVYEQYF.

The J gene is TRBJ1-4, the V gene TRBV5-6; unclear D gene. CDR3 size: 12 residues. Per germline, CDR1 SGHDT and CDR2 YYEEEE. The V and J ends lost 2 bases and 8 bases respectively, with 7 bases between them. DNA of the CDR3: TGTGCCAGCAGCTTCGGTCAGGAAAAACTGTTTTTT. It yields the protein CASSFGQEKLFF.

In its sample, this clonotype was seen many times. V and J are TRBV10-3 and TRBJ2-7; tentative D call: TRBD2 (6 bases). Germline CDR1 is ENHRY and CDR2 is SYGVKD. V dropped 2 bases and J dropped 3 bases, with 8 bases sitting between them. The CDR3 sequence is 13 residues long. The chain's CDR3 is CAISEAGFYEQYF. CDR3 DNA sequence: TGTGCCATCAGTGAGGCGGGATTCTACGAGCAGTACTTC.

This chain joins TRBV10-3 and TRBJ2-3; D unclear. The V gene lost 3 bases and the J gene lost 0 bases, with 10 bases spanning the gap. This CDR3 contains 15 residues. Germline assignment: CDR1 ENHRY and CDR2 SYGVKD. The CDR3 protein is CAISDGRPSTDTQYF. CDR3 bases: TGTGCCATCAGTGACGGACGGCCTAGCACAGATACGCAGTATTTT.

CDR3 sequence: CASRPPGGQETQYF. CDR3 coding DNA: TGTGCCAGCCGGCCCCCGGGGGGGCAAGAGACCCAGTACTTC. The chain recombines TRBV7-9 with TRBJ2-5; 8 bases are a match to TRBD2. Looked up from germline, CDR1 is SEHNR and CDR2 is FQNEAQ (reference sequence). V shed 8 bases and J 2 bases; nucleotides not matched to a gene: 7. The CDR3 loop spans 14 amino acids. The complete variable domain, with remaining parts taken from reference TRBV7-9 and TRBJ2-5, reads DTGVSQNPRHKITKRGQNVTFRCDPISEHNRLYWYRQTLGQGPEFLTYFQNEAQLEKSRLLSDRFSAERPKGSFSTLEIQRTEQGDSAMYLCASRPPGGQETQYFGPGTRLLVL.

This clonotype was found a few times. The chain couples TRBV10-2 to TRBJ1-1, with 7 bases matching TRBD1. CDR1 and CDR2 (germline): WSHSY, SAAADI. J lost 1 base, V lost 9 bases, and 5 bases had no gene match. The CDR3 is 13 amino acids. In DNA form, the CDR3 reads TGCGCCAGTCGAACAGGGGAGAACACTGAAGCTTTCTTT. Residues: CASRTGENTEAFF.

This clonotype was found many times. This chain connects TRBV6-2 or TRBV6-3 to TRBJ2-1, with 10 positions matching TRBD2. V shed 5 bases and J 5 bases; nucleotides not matched to a gene: 18. CDR3 length: 19 residues. The germline gives CDR1 MNHEY, CDR2 SVGEGT. Written as DNA, the CDR3 is TGTGCCAGCAGTACCTCGCGAGGGGCTAGCGGGAGTAGGGACAATGAGCAGTTCTTC. Amino acid sequence: CASSTSRGASGSRDNEQFF.

J is TRBJ1-1 and V is TRBV10-3, with 7 bases aligning to TRBD1. V was pared by 10 bases and J by 0 bases, with 5 bases of the junction left unmatched. Germline V gene sequence: CDR1 ENHRY, CDR2 SYGVKD. The CDR3 is 13 amino acids. CDR3 DNA: TGTGCCACTACCGGGACAGTGAACACTGAAGCTTTCTTT. As protein: CATTGTVNTEAFF.

By sample share, this clonotype is medium-sized. This chain links TRBV18 with TRBJ1-1; D not certain. The CDR3 length is 15 residues. Germline V lookup: CDR1 KGHSH, CDR2 LQKENI. V was clipped by 3 bases and J by 0 bases, with 11 bases between them. CDR3 loop: CASSPWSGMNTEAFF. The CDR3 DNA is TGTGCCAGCTCACCTTGGTCGGGTATGAACACTGAAGCTTTCTTT.

On this clonotype itself: A read error may be the cause here, since a much bigger clone is one base away. The CDR3 does not close with the conserved phenylalanine or tryptophan, likely indicating a read error. This chain connects TRBV20-1 to TRBJ2-7, with TRBD2 as a possible D gene (5 bases). Looked up from germline, CDR1 is DFQATT and CDR2 is SNEGSKA (reference sequence). This CDR3 spans 14 amino acids. V lost 5 bases and J lost 7, with 21 bases in between. The CDR3 nucleotides are TGCAGTGCTGCCGTCATATTTGGGTCGGGGGAGCAGTACCTC. Protein product: CSAAVIFGSGEQYL.

By sample share, this clonotype is medium-sized. Here the CDR3 DNA reads TGTGCCAGCAGCTTGGGGGGAGGGGGCTACGAGCAGTACTTC. It is translated as CASSLGGGGYEQYF. The chain joins TRBV7-9 to TRBJ2-7, with D perhaps matching TRBD2 (7 bases). CDR3 length: 14 amino acids. V lost 3 bases, J lost 3 bases, and 12 bases lay in between. CDR1 SEHNR and CDR2 FQNEAQ come from the germline V gene (reference sequence).

This clonotype is labeled medium-sized. J is TRBJ1-2 and V is TRBV4-1; D gene uncertain. This CDR3 contains 19 residues. Germline-derived CDR1 and CDR2 are MGHRA and YSYEKL. The V end was cut by 1 base, the J end by 3 bases, with 24 bases between. The CDR3 coding sequence is TGCGCCAGCAGCCAAGGTAATCTGGGAGATGTTTACCTGGACTATGGCTACACCTTC. This encodes CASSQGNLGDVYLDYGYTF.

This clonotype has only a few counts. CDR3 in DNA: TGTGCCAGCAGCCAACCGGGACAGGGTTTCAATGAGCAGTTCTTC. Protein sequence: CASSQPGQGFNEQFF. The V and J genes are TRBV3-1 and TRBJ2-1, with 9 bases aligning to TRBD1. This CDR3 comprises 15 residues. V lost 2 bases to trimming and J lost 6 bases; unmatched junction nucleotides: 5. Germline V gene sequence: CDR1 LGHDT, CDR2 YNNKEL (reference sequence).

To note about this clonotype: This sequence may be a read error, since a much larger clone differs from it by one base. The V call is TRBV6-5, the J call TRBJ2-5; 8 bases match TRBD2. The length of the CDR3 is 16 residues. CDR1 and CDR2 from the germline V gene are MNHEY and SVGAGI. In DNA, the CDR3 is TGTGCCAGCGGTTACTCGGGCGGGGGGATAGTAGAGACCCAGTACTTC. Translated: CASGYSGGGIVETQYF.

This sequence joins TRBV5-8 and TRBJ2-3; 7 nucleotides line up with TRBD2. The length of the CDR3 is 14 residues. V trimming: 2 bases; J trimming: 1 base; junction bases outside the gene matches: 1. Germline CDR1 is SGHTS and CDR2 is YDEGEE. For the CDR3, the DNA is TGTGCCAGCAGCTTAGCGGGGCGCACAGATACGCAGTATTTT. Residues: CASSLAGRTDTQYF.

By share, this clonotype ranks as medium-sized. V and J are TRBV2 and TRBJ2-3, with 8 positions matching TRBD2. The CDR3 totals 12 residues. CDR1 and CDR2 from the germline V gene are SNHLY and FYNNEI. The J segment lost 4 bases and the V segment lost 6 bases, leaving 0 bases of the junction unmatched. The chain's CDR3 is CASSGGADTQYF. The CDR3 bases are TGTGCCAGCAGCGGGGGGGCAGATACGCAGTATTTT.

This clonotype counts as medium-sized. The DNA for the CDR3 is TGTGCCAGTAGTTCATCCGGGACTAGGGGAGATACGCAGTATTTT. Its translation: CASSSSGTRGDTQYF. The gene calls are TRBV19 and TRBJ2-3, with 8 positions matching TRBD2. Germline V gives CDR1 LNHDA, CDR2 SQIVND (reference sequence). Trimming took 5 bases from V and 5 from J; bases not matched to a gene: 9. There are 15 residues in the CDR3.

By sample fraction, this clonotype is medium-sized. The chain couples TRBV4-2 to TRBJ1-5; no clear D gene. This CDR3 is built from 14 residues. V shed 1 base and J shed 2 bases, with 6 bases lying between them. Germline CDR1 is LGHNA and CDR2 is YNFKEQ. CDR3 bases: TGTGCCAGCAGCCAAGTTGGGGGCAATCAGCCCCAGCATTTT. Encoded protein: CASSQVGGNQPQHF.

Within the sample, this clonotype is medium-sized. The chain carries TRBV20-1 and TRBJ2-1; 10 bases fit TRBD2. This CDR3 contains 15 residues. V was pared by 1 base and J by 4 bases, with 4 bases of the junction left unmatched. CDR1 DFQATT and CDR2 SNEGSKA come from the germline V gene (reference sequence). The CDR3 loop is CSARVSGRVYNEQFF. The CDR3 nucleotides read TGCAGTGCTAGAGTGAGCGGGAGGGTATACAATGAGCAGTTCTTC.